The 16 T cell receptor beta chains below were found in one sample sequenced in a study. TCRdb called the 5' RACE reads again in MiXCR, with one record for every CDR3 protein. The sample consists of approximately 6,000 distinct CDR3 sequences, roughly three fifths of them appearing once. Sequenced sample: naive CD4+ T cells sorted from blood. The subset here: naive CD4+ T cells, CD4+CD45RA+CD25-. The receptors stem from a female donor with breast cancer.

The chain has TRBV20-1 and TRBJ1-1; D is unclear. Germline V gene sequence: CDR1 DFQATT, CDR2 SNEGSKA (reference sequence). Between the trimmed V and J ends, which lost 5 bases and 4 bases, there was a span of 17 bases. The CDR3 consists of 14 residues. The CDR3, as DNA: TGCAGTGCTCTTGTCGAGGGAGGAGGCACTGAAGCTTTCTTT. Translating it yields CSALVEGGGTEAFF.

This chain connects TRBV7-3 to TRBJ1-6; D call uncertain. Trimming pared 5 bases from V and 8 bases from J, leaving 10 bases between. CDR3 length: 13 residues. Germline CDR1 reads SGHTA; CDR2 reads FQGTGA. The CDR3 protein is CASSPGLHSPLHF. DNA for the CDR3: TGTGCCAGCAGCCCCGGTCTGCATTCACCCCTCCACTTT.

The chain couples TRBV6-5 to TRBJ1-2, with D uncertain. This CDR3 region has 14 residues. The germline V and J ends were trimmed by 0 bases and 2 bases, with 7 bases remaining between them. Germline CDR1 is MNHEY and CDR2 is SVGAGI. CDR3 loop: CASSYSPQNYGYTF. The DNA of the CDR3 is TGTGCCAGCAGTTACTCTCCACAGAACTATGGCTACACCTTC.

The chain uses TRBV30 and TRBJ1-3; D may be TRBD1 (5 bases). Per the germline V gene, CDR1 is GTSNPN and CDR2 is SVGIG (reference sequence). The CDR3 length is 14 residues. Trimming removed 0 bases from V and 4 bases from J, with 10 bases in between. CDR3 nucleotide sequence: TGTGCCTGGAGTGTACGTAGGGGAGGAAACACCATATATTTT. It is translated as CAWSVRRGGNTIYF.

This clonotype was seen only a few times. This rearrangement joins TRBV24-1 to TRBJ2-3, with 8 bases identical to TRBD2. V lost 7 bases to trimming and J lost 1 base; unmatched junction nucleotides: 3. This CDR3 spans 14 amino acids. CDR1 and CDR2 from the germline V gene are KGHDR and SFDVKD. CDR3: CATSSGGGTDTQYF. CDR3 nucleotide sequence: TGTGCCACCAGCTCGGGGGGGGGCACAGATACGCAGTATTTT.

In its sample, this clonotype was seen a few times. The rearrangement joins TRBV5-4 to TRBJ2-7, with D possibly being TRBD1 (5 bases). The germline CDR1 and CDR2 sequences are SGHNT and YYREEE (reference sequence). The V and J ends lost 3 bases and 1 base respectively, with 8 bases between them. This CDR3 comprises 13 residues. This chain's CDR3 is CASSSTVSYEQYF. The CDR3 DNA is TGTGCCAGCAGCTCGACAGTTTCCTACGAGCAGTACTTC. The complete variable domain, with remaining parts taken from reference TRBV5-4 and TRBJ2-7, reads ETGVTQSPTHLIKTRGQQVTLRCSSQSGHNTVSWYQQALGQGPQFIFQYYREEENGRGNFPPRFSGLQFPNYSSELNVNALELDDSALYLCASSSTVSYEQYFGPGTRLTVT.

This clonotype occurred once. Lacking the conserved final phenylalanine or tryptophan, this CDR3 likely reflects a read error. The chain recombines TRBV20-1 with TRBJ2-1; D tentatively reads TRBD1 or TRBD2 (5 bases each). Per the germline V gene, CDR1 is DFQATT and CDR2 is SNEGSKA (reference sequence). The CDR3 is made up of 14 amino acids. V dropped 6 bases and J dropped 7 bases, with 19 bases sitting between them. CDR3 protein: CSALRDLVRNEQFC. The CDR3 DNA reads as TGCAGTGCGCTCCGGGACCTCGTTAGAAATGAGCAGTTCTGC.

The rearrangement joins TRBV5-1 to TRBJ2-3; 11 bases line up with TRBD2. Germline V lookup: CDR1 SGHRS, CDR2 YFSETQ. The CDR3 has 17 amino acids. With 3 bases clipped from V and 0 bases from J, the junction kept 6 bases outside the gene matches. DNA of the CDR3: TGCGCCAGCAGCTCTGGGACTAGCGGACTTAGCACAGATACGCAGTATTTT. The encoded protein is CASSSGTSGLSTDTQYF.

The rearrangement uses TRBV10-3 and TRBJ2-1, with 9 bases aligning to TRBD2. The V and J ends lost 0 bases and 6 bases, in that order; junction bases with no gene match: 6. The CDR3 loop spans 16 amino acids. Germline V gene lookup returns CDR1 ENHRY and CDR2 SYGVKD. CDR3 sequence: CAISESGGRVRNEQFF. The CDR3 bases are TGTGCCATCAGTGAGTCAGGCGGGAGGGTCCGCAATGAGCAGTTCTTC.

This chain joins TRBV20-1 and TRBJ2-1; 15 nucleotides match TRBD2. Germline CDR1 reads DFQATT; CDR2 reads SNEGSKA (reference sequence). This CDR3 has 14 residues. After removal of 5 bases from V and 6 bases from J, the junction contained 2 bases not matched to a gene. The DNA of the CDR3 is TGCAGTGCTTGGGGACTAGCGGGAGGCAATGAGCAGTTCTTC. Protein sequence: CSAWGLAGGNEQFF.

This clonotype was detected a few times. The rearrangement links TRBV2 to TRBJ2-3; D is unclear. The CDR3 is 12 residues long. The V gene lost 6 bases and the J gene lost 6 bases, with 10 bases spanning the gap. The germline V gene has CDR1 SNHLY and CDR2 FYNNEI. The CDR3 DNA reads as TGTGCCAGCAGCCTAACATTTGATACGCAGTATTTT. It codes for CASSLTFDTQYF.

The chain carries TRBV18 and TRBJ2-3, with TRBD2 matching 11 bases. The CDR3 is 14 residues long. Germline CDR1 reads KGHSH; CDR2 reads LQKENI. Losses at the gene ends were 2 bases for V and 5 bases for J; bases not matched to a gene: 0. The CDR3 region is CASSPGLAGDTQYF. The CDR3 DNA is TGTGCCAGCTCACCAGGACTAGCGGGAGATACGCAGTATTTT. The full variable domain, its missing parts supplied by reference TRBV18 and TRBJ2-3, is NAGVMQNPRHLVRRRGQEARLRCSPMKGHSHVYWYRQLPEEGLKFMVYLQKENIIDESGMPKERFSAEFPKEGPSILRIQQVVRGDSAAYFCASSPGLAGDTQYFGPGTRLTVL.

Only one count was recorded for this clonotype. This chain connects TRBV7-2 to TRBJ1-3; no firm D call. V was clipped by 1 base and J by 0 bases, with 10 bases between them. Germline V gene data show CDR1 as SGHTA and CDR2 as FQGNSA. The CDR3 totals 16 residues. The CDR3 sequence: CASSLGRWSSGNTIYF. CDR3 bases: TGTGCCAGCAGCTTAGGGAGGTGGAGCTCTGGAAACACCATATATTTT.

This clonotype was counted between two and nine times. This chain connects TRBV7-2 to TRBJ2-1, with D maybe TRBD2 (5 bases). Trimming removed 3 bases at V and 9 bases at J, with 12 bases between. CDR1 is SGHTA and CDR2 is FQGNSA in the germline V gene. This CDR3 has 13 amino acids. The CDR3 nucleotides read TGTGCCAGCAGCTTTCAAAGCGGAGGTGAGCAGTTCTTC. Translation gives CASSFQSGGEQFF.

This clonotype has more than one count but fewer than ten. CDR3 coding DNA: TGTGCCAGCAGTTGGACAGGGGGAAACACTGAAGCTTTCTTT. It encodes CASSWTGGNTEAFF. This sequence joins TRBV6-5 and TRBJ1-1; 10 bases match TRBD1. Trimming took 4 bases from V and 2 from J; bases not matched to a gene: 1. CDR1 and CDR2 (germline): MNHEY, SVGAGI. CDR3 length: 14 amino acids.

The V gene is TRBV20-1, the J gene TRBJ1-5; unclear D gene. The CDR3 is 13 amino acids. Germline lookup yields CDR1 DFQATT and CDR2 SNEGSKA (reference sequence). The V end was cut by 6 bases, the J end by 4 bases, with 13 bases between. The CDR3 coding sequence is TGCAGTGCAAATTACGGGGTGAATCAGCCCCAGCATTTT. Translated, it gives CSANYGVNQPQHF.